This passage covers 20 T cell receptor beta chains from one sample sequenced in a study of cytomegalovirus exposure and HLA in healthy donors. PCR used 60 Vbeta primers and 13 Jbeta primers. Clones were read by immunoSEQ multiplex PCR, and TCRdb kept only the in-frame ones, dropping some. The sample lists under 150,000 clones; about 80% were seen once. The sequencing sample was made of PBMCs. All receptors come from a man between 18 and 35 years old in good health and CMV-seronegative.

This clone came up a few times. DNA for the CDR3: TGTGCCAGCAGCGACACACCGAAGCAGTATTTT. It translates to CASSDTPKQYF. The chain couples TRBV7-2 to TRBJ2-3, with D unresolved. Trimming pared 5 bases from V and 11 bases from J, leaving 11 bases between. This CDR3 has 11 amino acids. The germline V gene encodes CDR1 SGHTA and CDR2 FQGNSA.

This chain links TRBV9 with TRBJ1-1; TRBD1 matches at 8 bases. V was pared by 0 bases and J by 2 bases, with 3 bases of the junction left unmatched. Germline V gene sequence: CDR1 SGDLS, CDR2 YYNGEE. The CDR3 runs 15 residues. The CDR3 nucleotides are TGTGCCAGCAGCGTAGAGGACAGGGTCAACACTGAAGCTTTCTTT. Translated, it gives CASSVEDRVNTEAFF.

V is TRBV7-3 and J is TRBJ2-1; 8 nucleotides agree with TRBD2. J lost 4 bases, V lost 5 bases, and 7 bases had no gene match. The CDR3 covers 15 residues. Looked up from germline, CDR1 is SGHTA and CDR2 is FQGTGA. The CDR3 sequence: CASSGGPGGYNEQFF. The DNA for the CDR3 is TGTGCCAGCAGCGGTGGGCCGGGAGGGTACAATGAGCAGTTCTTC.

CDR3: CAWSAGTGSNQPQHF. In nucleotides, the CDR3 is TGTGCCTGGAGTGCCGGGACAGGGAGCAATCAGCCCCAGCATTTT. The genes are TRBV30 and TRBJ1-5, with TRBD1 identical over 9 bases. CDR1 GTSNPN and CDR2 SVGIG come from the germline V gene (reference sequence). The J segment lost 1 base and the V segment lost 1 base, leaving 2 bases of the junction unmatched. There are 15 residues in the CDR3. Using reference TRBV30 and TRBJ1-5 for the parts outside the CDR3, the full variable domain is SQTIHQWPATLVQPVGSPLSLECTVEGTSNPNLYWYRQAAGRGLQLLFYSVGIGQISSEVPQNLSASRPQDRQFILSSKKLLLSDSGFYLCAWSAGTGSNQPQHFGDGTRLSIL.

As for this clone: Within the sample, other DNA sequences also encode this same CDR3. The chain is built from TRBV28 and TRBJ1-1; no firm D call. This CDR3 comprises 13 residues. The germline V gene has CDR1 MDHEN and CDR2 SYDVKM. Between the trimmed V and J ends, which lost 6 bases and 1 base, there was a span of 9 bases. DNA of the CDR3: TGTGCCAGCAGCTTGAGAAGGAACACTGAAGCTTTCTTT. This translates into CASSLRRNTEAFF. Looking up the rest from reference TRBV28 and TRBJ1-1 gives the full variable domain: DVKVTQSSRYLVKRTGEKVFLECVQDMDHENMFWYRQDPGLGLRLIYFSYDVKMKEKGDIPEGYSVSREKKERFSLILESASTNQTSMYLCASSLRRNTEAFFGQGTRLTVV.

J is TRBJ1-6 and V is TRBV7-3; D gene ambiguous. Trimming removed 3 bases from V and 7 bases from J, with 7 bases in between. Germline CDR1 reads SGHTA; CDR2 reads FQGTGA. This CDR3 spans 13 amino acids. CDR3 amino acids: CASSFGSNSPLHF. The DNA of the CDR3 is TGTGCCAGCAGCTTCGGGTCGAATTCACCCCTCCACTTT.

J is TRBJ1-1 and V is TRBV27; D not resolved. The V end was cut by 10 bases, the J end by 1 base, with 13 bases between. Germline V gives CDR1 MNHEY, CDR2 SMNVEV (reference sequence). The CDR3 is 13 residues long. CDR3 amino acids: CATFYGRNTEAFF. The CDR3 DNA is TGTGCCACCTTCTACGGGAGGAACACTGAAGCTTTCTTT.

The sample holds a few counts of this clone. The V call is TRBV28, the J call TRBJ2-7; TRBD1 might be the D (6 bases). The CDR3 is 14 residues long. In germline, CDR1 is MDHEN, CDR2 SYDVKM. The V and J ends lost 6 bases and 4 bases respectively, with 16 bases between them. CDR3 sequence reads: CASSSGVGRYEQYF. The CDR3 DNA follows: TGTGCCAGCAGCTCAGGGGTCGGACGTTACGAGCAGTACTTC.

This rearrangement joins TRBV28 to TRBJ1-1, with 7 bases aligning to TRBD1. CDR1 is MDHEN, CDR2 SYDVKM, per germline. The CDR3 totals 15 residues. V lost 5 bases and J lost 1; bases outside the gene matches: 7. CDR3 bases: TGTGCCAGCAGTCTTATGACAGGGACGAACACTGAAGCTTTCTTT. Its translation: CASSLMTGTNTEAFF.

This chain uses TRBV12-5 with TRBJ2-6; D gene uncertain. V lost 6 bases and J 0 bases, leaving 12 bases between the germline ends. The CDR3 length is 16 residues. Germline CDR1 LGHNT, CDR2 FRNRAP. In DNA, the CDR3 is TGTGCTAGTGGCCCCCCACAGAGCTCTGGGGCCAACGTCCTGACTTTC. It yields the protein CASGPPQSSGANVLTF.

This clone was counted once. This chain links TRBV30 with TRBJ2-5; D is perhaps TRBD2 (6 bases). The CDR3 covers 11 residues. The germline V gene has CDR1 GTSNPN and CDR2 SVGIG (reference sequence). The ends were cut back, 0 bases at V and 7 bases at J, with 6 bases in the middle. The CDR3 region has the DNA TGTGCCTGGAGTGTCGGGGGGACCCAGTACTTC. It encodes CAWSVGGTQYF.

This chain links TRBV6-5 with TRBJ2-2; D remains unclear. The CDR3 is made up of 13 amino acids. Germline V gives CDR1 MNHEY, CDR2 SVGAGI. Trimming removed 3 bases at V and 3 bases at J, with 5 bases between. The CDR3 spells CASSYSYTGELFF. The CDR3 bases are TGTGCCAGCAGTTATTCTTACACCGGGGAGCTGTTTTTT.

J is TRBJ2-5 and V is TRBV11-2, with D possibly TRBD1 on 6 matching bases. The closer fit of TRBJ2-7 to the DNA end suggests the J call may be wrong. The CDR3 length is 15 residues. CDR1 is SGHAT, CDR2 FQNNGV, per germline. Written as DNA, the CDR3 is TGTGCCAGCAGCTTAGACAGGGGAAACTCCTACGAGCAGTACTTC. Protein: CASSLDRGNSYEQYF.

CDR3 nucleotides: TGTGCCAGCAGCAGAAGGTCACTAGCCGGCGACGAGCAGTACTTC. This gives the protein CASSRRSLAGDEQYF. The chain employs TRBV7-9 and TRBJ2-5, with D tentatively TRBD2 (6 bases). The J call may not be correct, given that the DNA end is closer to TRBJ2-7. The CDR3 has 15 residues. The germline gives CDR1 SEHNR, CDR2 FQNEAQ (reference sequence).

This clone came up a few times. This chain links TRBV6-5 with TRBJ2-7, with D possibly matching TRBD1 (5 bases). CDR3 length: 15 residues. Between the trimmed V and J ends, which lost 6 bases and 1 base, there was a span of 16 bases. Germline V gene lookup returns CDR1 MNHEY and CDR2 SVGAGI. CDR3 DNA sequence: TGTGCCAGCAGCCAGGTACAGGATTATTCCTACGAGCAGTACTTC. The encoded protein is CASSQVQDYSYEQYF.

CDR3 region: CASSSTGGGGPVDYGYTF. The CDR3 DNA follows: TGTGCCAGCAGTTCCACCGGAGGGGGGGGCCCCGTGGACTATGGCTACACCTTC. V is TRBV28 and J is TRBJ1-2, with D possibly being TRBD1 (6 bases). Trimming cost V 4 bases and J 3 bases, with 24 bases left between them. Looked up from germline, CDR1 is MDHEN and CDR2 is SYDVKM. The CDR3 is 18 amino acids.

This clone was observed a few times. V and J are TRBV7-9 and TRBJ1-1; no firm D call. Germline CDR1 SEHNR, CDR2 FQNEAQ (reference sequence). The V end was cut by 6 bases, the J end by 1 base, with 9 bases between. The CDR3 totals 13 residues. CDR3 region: CASRMKRNTEAFF. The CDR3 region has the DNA TGTGCCAGCAGGATGAAGAGGAACACTGAAGCTTTCTTT.

Written as DNA, the CDR3 is TGTGCCAGCAGCGCCGGGGGGGGAGATACGCAGTATTTT. This translates into CASSAGGGDTQYF. This chain connects TRBV7-3 to TRBJ2-3; 8 positions match TRBD2. The germline V gene encodes CDR1 SGHTA and CDR2 FQGTGA. CDR3 size: 13 residues. V trimming: 5 bases; J trimming: 5 bases; junction bases outside the gene matches: 3.

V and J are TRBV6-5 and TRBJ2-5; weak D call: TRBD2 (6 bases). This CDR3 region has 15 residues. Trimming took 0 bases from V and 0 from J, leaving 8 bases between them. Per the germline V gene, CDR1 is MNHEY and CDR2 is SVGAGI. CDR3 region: CASSYSVADQETQYF. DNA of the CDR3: TGTGCCAGCAGTTACTCTGTAGCGGACCAAGAGACCCAGTACTTC.

The CDR3 nucleotides are TGTGCCAGCAGCCCCGGGGGGCGAACCGGGGAGCTGTTTTTT. It translates to CASSPGGRTGELFF. The chain joins TRBV7-9 to TRBJ2-2, with a possible D match to TRBD2 (7 bases). Germline V gene data show CDR1 as SEHNR and CDR2 as FQNEAQ (reference sequence). The V end was cut by 5 bases, the J end by 5 bases, with 12 bases between. The CDR3 has 14 amino acids.